One and the same sample provided the 5 T cell receptor beta chains below, sequenced in a study of radiotherapy plus CTLA-4 blockade in lung cancer. Some clones are missing from TCRdb's copy, which holds only in-frame ones; the method was immunoSEQ multiplex PCR. The data hold about 49,000 clones, with roughly 84% observed a single time. The source was peripheral blood, collected from a patient treated with radiotherapy plus ipilimumab. The receptors were sampled from a human donor with non-small cell lung cancer whose response to radiotherapy plus ipilimumab could not be evaluated.

The chain uses TRBV19 and TRBJ1-5; D remains ambiguous. There are 16 residues in the CDR3. Germline V lookup: CDR1 LNHDA, CDR2 SQIVND (reference sequence). The V end was cut by 1 base, the J end by 5 bases, with 15 bases between. This CDR3 is CASSIVREGFYQPQHF. CDR3 in DNA: TGTGCCAGTAGTATAGTTCGGGAAGGATTCTATCAGCCCCAGCATTTT.

The chain couples TRBV14 to TRBJ2-1; 13 positions agree with TRBD2. The CDR3 runs to 15 residues. Germline V gene lookup returns CDR1 SGHDN and CDR2 FVKESK. V lost 7 bases and J lost 9; bases outside the gene matches: 9. CDR3 protein: CASTPRTSGSTEQFF. The CDR3 DNA follows: TGTGCCAGCACCCCACGGACTAGCGGGAGCACTGAGCAGTTCTTC.

The chain uses TRBV5-4 and TRBJ2-5, with 8 bases identical to TRBD2. The CDR3 is made up of 15 amino acids. CDR1 SGHNT and CDR2 YYREEE come from the germline V gene (reference sequence). The V and J ends lost 1 base and 0 bases, in that order; junction bases with no gene match: 2. Here the CDR3 reads CASSLTSGNQETQYF. The CDR3 nucleotides read TGTGCCAGCAGCTTGACTAGCGGAAACCAAGAGACCCAGTACTTC.

This chain joins TRBV6-6 and TRBJ1-4, with a weak D call TRBD1 (5 bases). Germline CDR1 is MNHNY and CDR2 is SVGAGI (reference sequence). The CDR3 loop spans 14 amino acids. The V end was cut by 6 bases, the J end by 8 bases, with 16 bases between. The CDR3: CASSLEAGDEKLFF. Here the CDR3 DNA reads TGTGCCAGCAGCTTAGAAGCGGGGGACGAAAAACTGTTTTTT.

The rearrangement joins TRBV28 to TRBJ2-3; 13 bases are a match to TRBD2. In germline, CDR1 is MDHEN, CDR2 SYDVKM. The junction had 5 bases not matched to a gene; V was cut back by 4 bases and J by 1 base. CDR3 size: 17 residues. DNA for the CDR3: TGTGCCAGCAGTTACAGGACTAGCGGGAGAGGCACAGATACGCAGTATTTT. Its translation is CASSYRTSGRGTDTQYF.